This T cell receptor beta chain came from a study of T cell responses to AZD1222 COVID-19 vaccine. Study results and caveats: In all cases, repertoires were sampled only after the peak T cell response.

The CDR3 has 15 residues. Germline CDR1 is MNHNY and CDR2 is SVGAGI (reference sequence). Trimming cost V 4 bases and J 2 bases; bases outside gene matches: 7. As concerns this clone: The antigen is undetermined.

Sequencing used immunoSEQ multiplex PCR; TCRdb keeps in-frame clones, though not all of them. The table records about 120,000 clones, around 89% of them present only once. The sequencing here drew on peripheral blood, taken on day 0 of AZD1222 vaccination. The source of this sequence is an adult in good health. This sequence joins TRBV6-6 and TRBJ1-1; the match to TRBD1 covers 7 bases. This chain's CDR3 is CASSLGQPENTEAFF. CDR3 nucleotides: TGTGCCAGCAGTTTGGGACAGCCGGAAAACACTGAAGCTTTCTTT.